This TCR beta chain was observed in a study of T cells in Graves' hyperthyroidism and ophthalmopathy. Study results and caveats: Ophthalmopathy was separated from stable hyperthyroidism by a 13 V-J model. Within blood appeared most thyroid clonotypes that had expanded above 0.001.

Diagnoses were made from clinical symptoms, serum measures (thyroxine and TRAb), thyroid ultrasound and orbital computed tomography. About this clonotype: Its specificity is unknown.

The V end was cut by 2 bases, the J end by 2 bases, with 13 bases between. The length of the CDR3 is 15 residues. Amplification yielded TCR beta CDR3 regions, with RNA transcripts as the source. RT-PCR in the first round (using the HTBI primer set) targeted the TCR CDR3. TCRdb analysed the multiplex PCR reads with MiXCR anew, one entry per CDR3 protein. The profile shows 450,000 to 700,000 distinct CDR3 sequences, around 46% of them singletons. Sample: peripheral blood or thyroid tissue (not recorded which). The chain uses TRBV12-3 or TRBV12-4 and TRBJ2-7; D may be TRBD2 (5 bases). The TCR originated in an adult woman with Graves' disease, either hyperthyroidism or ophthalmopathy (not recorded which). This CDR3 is CASSLWRAGPYEQYF. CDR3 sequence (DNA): TGTGCCAGCAGTTTATGGCGGGCCGGACCCTACGAGCAGTACTTC.